Listed below are T cell receptor beta chains from one sample, sequenced in a study of blood T cell repertoires in COVID-19. TCRdb keeps only in-frame clones here, not all; method: immunoSEQ multiplex PCR. The table shows tens of thousands of clones, with 91% occurring only once. Sequenced input: peripheral blood. The source of these receptors is a human donor in a cohort sampled during active COVID-19. Both conserved end residues are part of each CDR3. Each record gives: J gene, V gene, clone size, D gene, CDR3 DNA, CDR3 protein. The D gene is left open where the match is weak. Part of the rows lack a size; the others show once, few, many or a class for expanded clones.

TRBJ2-7	TRBV5-6	-	TRBD1	TGTGCCAGCACCTGGGGGACAGGGGTCTCCGAGCAGTACTTC	CASTWGTGVSEQYF
TRBJ1-2	TRBV5-5	-	-	TGTGCCAGCAGCTTGGAGGTTCTCCTTGTAGCCGGCCTTAACTATGGCTACACCTTC	CASSLEVLLVAGLNYGYTF
TRBJ1-2	TRBV6-5	-	TRBD1	TGTGCCAGCAGTTGGGGAACAGGGGGCTATGGCTACACCTTC	CASSWGTGGYGYTF
TRBJ2-6	TRBV25-1	-	-	TGTGCCAGCAGTCTCCAGGGAACCGGGGCCAACGTCCTGACTTTC	CASSLQGTGANVLTF
TRBJ2-7	TRBV11-2	-	-	TGTGCCAGCAGCTTAGGCCGGCCGCCGGAGGGGGCCCACGAGCAGTACTTC	CASSLGRPPEGAHEQYF
TRBJ2-5	TRBV6-5	-	-	TGTGCCAGCAGCGGATACAGGAGTCAAGAGACCCAGTACTTC	CASSGYRSQETQYF
TRBJ1-1	TRBV5-6	-	-	TGTGCCAGCAGCTTTCCGGGGGACACTGAAGCTTTCTTT	CASSFPGDTEAFF
TRBJ1-2	TRBV7-8	-	TRBD1	TGTGCCTGCTGCTTATATCGGTGGGGGGACAGGGGGAACTATGGCTACACCTTC	CACCLYRWGDRGNYGYTF
TRBJ1-6	TRBV19	-	TRBD1	TGTGCCAGTAGTATTGGGGACAGCTTTACAGGATCACCCCTCCACTTT	CASSIGDSFTGSPLHF
TRBJ2-5	TRBV11-2	-	TRBD1	TGTGCCAGCAGCTTACTTCGATGGGGTCAGGGGGCAGGAGAGACCCAGTACTTC	CASSLLRWGQGAGETQYF
TRBJ1-4	TRBV27	-	-	TGTGCCAGCCAGTTGAGGGGCGGGAGTACAACTAATGAAAAACTGTTTTTT	CASQLRGGSTTNEKLFF
TRBJ1-6	TRBV19	-	-	TGTGCCAGCGGTGATTCACCCCTCCACTTT	CASGDSPLHF
TRBJ2-7	TRBV5-6	-	-	TGTGCCAGCAGTCCCACAGGTGTCTACGAGCAGTACTTC	CASSPTGVYEQYF
TRBJ2-7	TRBV7-2	-	-	TGTGCCAGCAGCGCCAGGGCTCTTGGGTCCTACGAGCAGTACTTC	CASSARALGSYEQYF
TRBJ1-1	TRBV19	-	TRBD1	TGTGCCAGCCGCACAGGGGGCGAGAACACTGAAGCTTTCTTT	CASRTGGENTEAFF
TRBJ2-1	TRBV6-5	-	-	TGTGCCAGCAGTAGCGGGACAGGCCATAACAATGAGCAGTTCTTC	CASSSGTGHNNEQFF
TRBJ1-3	TRBV11-2	-	-	TGTGCCAGCACCCCCTTGCAGAGAAACACCATATATTTT	CASTPLQRNTIYF
TRBJ1-1	TRBV27	-	-	TGTGCCAGCAGTTACCGGGCGGGGGGTTTAGGCACTGAAGCTTTCTTT	CASSYRAGGLGTEAFF
TRBJ1-2	TRBV7-8	-	TRBD1	TGTGCCAGCAGCGTGCAGGGGGCGCGCGGCTACACCTTC	CASSVQGARGYTF
TRBJ1-2	TRBV5-1	-	TRBD1	TGCGCCAGCAGCTCTACAGGGGACAGGGGTAGAGGCTACACCTTC	CASSSTGDRGRGYTF
TRBJ2-5	TRBV21-1	-	-	TGTGCCAGCAGCAAATCGGGGGGGAACGCAGAGACCCAGTACTTC	CASSKSGGNAETQYF
TRBJ2-7	TRBV14	-	TRBD1	TGTGCCAGCAGCCCCTACCGACAGGGGGACGAGCAGTACTTC	CASSPYRQGDEQYF
TRBJ1-2	TRBV7-8	-	-	TGTGCCAGCAGCCCAGGTGGGGGCGGCTACACCTTC	CASSPGGGGYTF
TRBJ1-1	TRBV11-2	-	TRBD1	TGTGCCAGCAGCTTAGCTAAGGGACAGGGGATGGGCACTGAAGCTTTCTTT	CASSLAKGQGMGTEAFF
TRBJ1-6	TRBV13	-	-	TGTGCCAGCAGCTTAGGGGGTCGGGATTCACCCCTCCACTTT	CASSLGGRDSPLHF
TRBJ2-6	TRBV3-1/TRBV3-2	-	-	TGTGCCAGCAGCCAAGTCGTGAGGGGGGCCAACGTCCTGACTTTC	CASSQVVRGANVLTF
TRBJ2-7	TRBV5-4	-	TRBD1	TGTGCCAGCAGCTCCCGGGACAGGAGACGTCACGAGCAGTACTTC	CASSSRDRRRHEQYF
TRBJ1-5	TRBV9	-	-	TGTGCCAGCAGCGTAGGAGGCTATCAGCCCCAGCATTTT	CASSVGGYQPQHF
TRBJ1-4	TRBV11-2	-	-	TGTGCCAGCAGCTTAGGACTCCGGGAAGAAAAACTGTTTTTT	CASSLGLREEKLFF
TRBJ2-7	TRBV4-2	few	TRBD2	TGTGCCAGCAGCCAGACTAGCGGGGGGGCAGAAAAGCAGTACTTC	CASSQTSGGAEKQYF
TRBJ1-1	TRBV28	-	-	TGTGCCAGCAGTCCCACGGGTAACACTGAAGCTTTCTTT	CASSPTGNTEAFF
TRBJ1-1	TRBV5-5	-	-	TGTGCCAGCAGCTCGTTTATAAGGGGTAACACTGAAGCTTTCTTT	CASSSFIRGNTEAFF
TRBJ2-7	TRBV9	-	-	TGTGCCAGCAGCGGACAGAGCTCCTACGAGCAGTACTTC	CASSGQSSYEQYF
TRBJ1-2	TRBV29-1	-	TRBD1	TGCAGCGTTGATGAGGGCAGGGGGCGCCTCGGCTACACCTTC	CSVDEGRGRLGYTF
TRBJ2-7	TRBV5-1	-	TRBD1	TGCGCCAGCAGCTCGACAGGGGATGGGTACGAGCAGTACTTC	CASSSTGDGYEQYF
TRBJ2-7	TRBV19	-	-	TGTGCCAGTAGTATAGTCGGGGTTGGCGAGCAGTACTTC	CASSIVGVGEQYF